Each of the 24 T cell receptor beta chains below was sequenced from the same sample in a study of regulatory T cells in long-lasting Graves disease. Time point: persistent/refractory GD, antithyroid drugs over 5 years with positive TRAb. PBMC RNA was the source of the TCR library. Building of the TCR beta libraries involved iRepertoire HTBI primers and Arm-PCR of CDR3 regions. TCRdb ran MiXCR on the multiplex PCR reads and lists one entry per CDR3 protein. In the table there are 430,000 or so distinct CDR3 sequences, around a fifth of which are singletons. The input for sequencing was peripheral blood mononuclear cells (PBMCs), taken when the disease was refractory, from a patient treated with antithyroid drugs. These receptors were taken from a female donor with Graves disease.

This clonotype was detected ten times or more. This chain joins TRBV6-5 and TRBJ2-5; D is perhaps TRBD2 (5 bases). This CDR3 spans 13 amino acids. V gave up 0 bases and J gave up 4 bases, with 6 bases separating them. Germline V gives CDR1 MNHEY, CDR2 SVGAGI. As DNA, the CDR3 is TGTGCCAGCAGTTACTCGGCGGGAGAGACCCAGTACTTC. Protein: CASSYSAGETQYF.

In this sample, this clonotype turned up many times. This sequence joins TRBV27 and TRBJ1-1; 9 nucleotides align to TRBD1. There are 14 residues in the CDR3. Germline trimming cut 5 bases from V and 7 bases from J; bases unmatched to any gene: 8. Germline-derived CDR1 and CDR2 are MNHEY and SMNVEV (reference sequence). Written as DNA, the CDR3 is TGTGCCAGCAGTACTTCCGGGACAGGGCTTGAAGCTTTCTTT. Protein product: CASSTSGTGLEAFF.

This clonotype showed up just a few times. This rearrangement joins TRBV7-9 to TRBJ2-5, with D hard to call. The CDR3 consists of 15 residues. The germline CDR1 and CDR2 sequences are SEHNR and FQNEAQ (reference sequence). Trimming stripped 0 bases from V and 4 bases from J, with 12 bases between. The DNA for the CDR3 is TGTGCCAGCAGCTTAGCGTTGACACAAGGAGAGACCCAGTACTTC. Translation gives CASSLALTQGETQYF. Full variable domain (remainder filled in from reference TRBV7-9 and TRBJ2-5): DTGVSQNPRHKITKRGQNVTFRCDPISEHNRLYWYRQTLGQGPEFLTYFQNEAQLEKSRLLSDRFSAERPKGSFSTLEIQRTEQGDSAMYLCASSLALTQGETQYFGPGTRLLVL.

This clonotype was seen many times. The gene calls are TRBV15 and TRBJ2-7, with D possibly called TRBD1 or TRBD2 (5 bases each). Trimming removed 3 bases at V and 3 bases at J, with 18 bases between. CDR1 and CDR2 from the germline V gene are LNHNV and YYDKDF (reference sequence). CDR3 length: 16 residues. The CDR3 region has the DNA TGTGCCACCAGCAGCCCCGGGACGGGGACGGACTACGAGCAGTACTTC. Amino acid sequence: CATSSPGTGTDYEQYF.

This clonotype was found many times. The chain employs TRBV12-3 or TRBV12-4 and TRBJ1-4; a weak D match, TRBD1 (6 bases). This CDR3 is built from 14 residues. The V and J ends lost 4 bases and 7 bases respectively, with 13 bases between them. Here the CDR3 reads CASSSEGDREKLFF. Written as DNA, the CDR3 is TGTGCCAGCAGTTCGGAGGGGGATCGTGAAAAACTGTTTTTT.

V usage is TRBV28 and J usage is TRBJ2-1, with TRBD2 identical over 10 bases. Germline-derived CDR1 and CDR2 are MDHEN and SYDVKM. The trim removed 1 base at V and 4 bases at J, leaving 7 bases unmatched. The CDR3 is made up of 17 amino acids. The CDR3: CASSLYVAGGRYNEQFF. CDR3 bases: TGTGCCAGCAGTTTATATGTAGCGGGAGGTCGTTACAATGAGCAGTTCTTC.

The chain uses TRBV4-1 and TRBJ2-2; the D gene is possibly TRBD2 (6 bases). The CDR3 covers 14 residues. Germline V CDR1 and CDR2: MGHRA, YSYEKL. The V and J ends lost 4 bases and 9 bases respectively, with 15 bases between them. CDR3 nucleotide sequence: TGCGCCAGCAGCCGGGGGGACCTAACACGGGAGCTGTTTTTT. This translates into CASSRGDLTRELFF.

This clonotype appeared a few times. The genes are TRBV7-9 and TRBJ1-2; D remains unclear. This CDR3 spans 13 amino acids. The ends were cut back, 1 base at V and 7 bases at J, with 10 bases in the middle. The V gene's germline CDR1 is SEHNR and CDR2 FQNEAQ (reference sequence). CDR3 amino acids: CASSLVRAAGYTF. DNA of the CDR3: TGTGCCAGCAGCTTAGTCAGAGCGGCTGGCTACACCTTC.

The rearrangement joins TRBV7-9 to TRBJ2-1; 11 bases line up with TRBD1. The J segment lost 8 bases and the V segment lost 1 base, leaving 4 bases of the junction unmatched. Germline V lookup: CDR1 SEHNR, CDR2 FQNEAQ (reference sequence). The CDR3 is made up of 15 amino acids. The CDR3 loop reads CASSLEGQGGYEQFF. DNA of the CDR3: TGTGCCAGCAGCTTAGAGGGACAGGGGGGCTATGAGCAGTTCTTC.

Only a few counts were recorded for this clonotype. The CDR3 nucleotides are TGTGCCAGCAGCTTCCGGGAAGGCGCGCCACTCGAGCAGTACTTC. Protein product: CASSFREGAPLEQYF. V gene TRBV7-9 combines with J gene TRBJ2-7, with D tentatively TRBD2 (5 bases). In germline, CDR1 is SEHNR, CDR2 FQNEAQ (reference sequence). The CDR3 has 15 amino acids. V shed 3 bases and J shed 6 bases, with 18 bases lying between them.

This chain links TRBV20-1 with TRBJ2-7; a possible D gene is TRBD2 (5 bases). The V gene's germline CDR1 is DFQATT and CDR2 SNEGSKA (reference sequence). This CDR3 has 13 residues. Between the trimmed V and J ends, which lost 5 bases and 1 base, there was a span of 12 bases. The CDR3 DNA reads as TGCAGTGCTTCGGGGTATGGTTCCTACGAGCAGTACTTC. As protein: CSASGYGSYEQYF.

This clonotype was seen repeatedly, ten times or more. J is TRBJ2-7 and V is TRBV28; TRBD1 agrees at 12 bases. V dropped 5 bases and J dropped 7; count of bases not matched to a gene: 9. Germline V gives CDR1 MDHEN, CDR2 SYDVKM. CDR3 length equals 15 residues. The CDR3 nucleotides are TGTGCCAGCAGTAGCGGGACAGGGGGCCGTGTAGAGCAGTACTTC. Translating it yields CASSSGTGGRVEQYF. The full variable domain, completed using reference TRBV28 and TRBJ2-7, is DVKVTQSSRYLVKRTGEKVFLECVQDMDHENMFWYRQDPGLGLRLIYFSYDVKMKEKGDIPEGYSVSREKKERFSLILESASTNQTSMYLCASSSGTGGRVEQYFGPGTRLTVT.

In its sample, this clonotype was seen many times. The chain is built from TRBV24-1 and TRBJ2-5, with unresolved D. Trimming left V 2 bases short and J 0 bases short, with 9 bases between. The germline V gene encodes CDR1 KGHDR and CDR2 SFDVKD. CDR3 length: 15 residues. CDR3 DNA: TGTGCCACCAGTGATTCTGGCGGCAACCAAGAGACCCAGTACTTC. This gives the protein CATSDSGGNQETQYF.

The table lists this clonotype with many counts. The CDR3 coding sequence is TGTGCCATCAGTGAGGAGGTGGGACAGGGGTACGAAAAACTGTTTTTT. This sequence encodes CAISEEVGQGYEKLFF. This rearrangement joins TRBV10-3 to TRBJ1-4; 10 bases are shared with TRBD1. In germline, CDR1 is ENHRY, CDR2 SYGVKD. After removal of 2 bases from V and 8 bases from J, the junction contained 8 bases not matched to a gene. CDR3 length: 16 amino acids.

Concerning this clonotype: A much larger clone sits a single nucleotide away, making a read error possible. The chain joins TRBV15 to TRBJ2-7, with D unresolved. Trimming stripped 0 bases from V and 0 bases from J, with 9 bases between. Germline CDR1 reads LNHNV; CDR2 reads YYDKDF (reference sequence). This CDR3 is 15 amino acids long. The CDR3: CATSREPSSSYEQYF. The CDR3, as DNA: TGTGCCACCAGCAGAGAGCCCTCAAGCTCCTACGAGCAGTACTTC.

The chain uses TRBV3-1 and TRBJ1-3; possibly TRBD1 for D (5 bases). The CDR3 spans 15 residues. In germline, CDR1 is LGHDT, CDR2 YNNKEL (reference sequence). The ends were cut back, 1 base at V and 1 base at J, with 8 bases in the middle. The CDR3 region is CASSQGQGSGNTIYF. The CDR3 DNA reads TGTGCCAGCAGCCAAGGTCAGGGATCTGGAAACACCATATATTTT.

This clonotype was observed a few times. The chain joins TRBV19 to TRBJ1-2; possible D gene TRBD1, 6 bases. Trimming took 2 bases from V and 8 from J, leaving 18 bases between them. Germline V lookup: CDR1 LNHDA, CDR2 SQIVND (reference sequence). This CDR3 contains 15 residues. The CDR3 reads CASSILGQAPEGYTF. DNA of the CDR3: TGTGCCAGTAGTATATTGGGACAAGCTCCTGAGGGCTACACCTTC.

The table lists this clonotype with many counts. The rearrangement joins TRBV27 to TRBJ1-2; D ambiguous. Germline V gene sequence: CDR1 MNHEY, CDR2 SMNVEV (reference sequence). The CDR3 loop spans 13 amino acids. V was pared by 8 bases and J by 9 bases, with 19 bases between. The CDR3 spells CASSGRGEFRYTF. The CDR3 DNA follows: TGTGCCAGCTCTGGACGGGGAGAATTTCGCTACACCTTC.

Comments on this clonotype: A read error may explain this, as a much larger clone is one base away. This chain links TRBV20-1 with TRBJ1-1; no reliable D call. This CDR3 contains 13 residues. V lost 1 base and J lost 0, with 6 bases in between. Germline CDR1 reads DFQATT; CDR2 reads SNEGSKA (reference sequence). CDR3 residues: CSARAAMNTEAFF. The CDR3 DNA reads as TGCAGTGCTAGAGCTGCCATGAACACTGAAGCTTTCTTT.

This clonotype showed up many times. The CDR3 nucleotides are TGTGCCAGCAGGCGGATTTTCGGGTCGAAAGAGACCCAGTACTTC. Its translation: CASRRIFGSKETQYF. The chain uses TRBV13 and TRBJ2-5, with D hard to call. Deletions cut 6 bases from V and 3 bases from J, with 17 bases between. This CDR3 is 15 amino acids long. Germline V gives CDR1 PRHDT, CDR2 FYEKMQ (reference sequence).

This clonotype was observed many times. The V and J genes are TRBV6-9 and TRBJ1-5; maybe TRBD1 (5 bases). The V end was cut by 3 bases, the J end by 7 bases, with 13 bases between. CDR3 length equals 14 residues. Germline V CDR1 and CDR2: MNHGY, SVAAGI. The CDR3 here is CASSYGQGKQPQHF. CDR3 DNA: TGTGCCAGCAGTTACGGGCAGGGTAAACAGCCCCAGCATTTT.

There are many counts of this clonotype. This chain connects TRBV3-1 to TRBJ1-1; D is undetermined. Trimming stripped 0 bases from V and 1 base from J, with 6 bases between. This CDR3 comprises 14 residues. In germline, CDR1 is LGHDT, CDR2 YNNKEL (reference sequence). DNA of the CDR3: TGTGCCAGCAGCCAAGAAGGGAGGAACACTGAAGCTTTCTTT. It encodes CASSQEGRNTEAFF.

The chain has TRBV11-2 and TRBJ2-5; 7 bases are shared with TRBD1. The V and J ends lost 6 bases and 5 bases, in that order; junction bases with no gene match: 9. The CDR3 runs 14 residues. The V gene's germline CDR1 is SGHAT and CDR2 FQNNGV. The CDR3: CASRETGSRETQYF. The CDR3 region has the DNA TGTGCCAGCAGAGAGACAGGGTCACGGGAGACCCAGTACTTC.

This clonotype was seen only a few times. The chain uses TRBV20-1 and TRBJ2-5, with 7 bases matching TRBD2. Germline assignment: CDR1 DFQATT and CDR2 SNEGSKA (reference sequence). CDR3 length equals 13 residues. CDR3 sequence: CSKRWEGLETQYF. CDR3 nucleotides: TGCAGCAAGAGGTGGGAGGGCCTGGAGACCCAGTACTTC.